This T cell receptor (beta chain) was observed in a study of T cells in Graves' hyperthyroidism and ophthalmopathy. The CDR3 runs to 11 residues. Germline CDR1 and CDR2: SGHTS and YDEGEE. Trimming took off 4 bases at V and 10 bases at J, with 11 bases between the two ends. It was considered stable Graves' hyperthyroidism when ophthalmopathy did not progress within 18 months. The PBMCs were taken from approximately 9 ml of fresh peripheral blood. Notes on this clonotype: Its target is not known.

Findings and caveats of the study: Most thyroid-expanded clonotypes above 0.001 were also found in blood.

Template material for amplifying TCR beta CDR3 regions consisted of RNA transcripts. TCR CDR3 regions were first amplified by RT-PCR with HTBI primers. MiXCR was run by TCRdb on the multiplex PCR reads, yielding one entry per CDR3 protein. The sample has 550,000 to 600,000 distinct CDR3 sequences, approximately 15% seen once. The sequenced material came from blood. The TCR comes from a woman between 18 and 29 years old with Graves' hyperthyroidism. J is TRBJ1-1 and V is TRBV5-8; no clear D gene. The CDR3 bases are TGTGCCAGCAGCACCCTCATCGGAGCTTTCTTT. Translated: CASSTLIGAFF.